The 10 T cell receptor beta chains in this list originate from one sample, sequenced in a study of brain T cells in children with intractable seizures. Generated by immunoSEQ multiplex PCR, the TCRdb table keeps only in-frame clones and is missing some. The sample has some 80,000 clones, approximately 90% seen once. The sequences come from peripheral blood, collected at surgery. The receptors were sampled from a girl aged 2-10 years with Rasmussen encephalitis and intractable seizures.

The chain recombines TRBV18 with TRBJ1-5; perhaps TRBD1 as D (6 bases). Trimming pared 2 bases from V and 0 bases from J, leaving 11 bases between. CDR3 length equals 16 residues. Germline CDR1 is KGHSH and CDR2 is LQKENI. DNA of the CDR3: TGTGCCAGCTCACCAAACAGGGTGAATAGCAATCAGCCCCAGCATTTT. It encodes CASSPNRVNSNQPQHF.

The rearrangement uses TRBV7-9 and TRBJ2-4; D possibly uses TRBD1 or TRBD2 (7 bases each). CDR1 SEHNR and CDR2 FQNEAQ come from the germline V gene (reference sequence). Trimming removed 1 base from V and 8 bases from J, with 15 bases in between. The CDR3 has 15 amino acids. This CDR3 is CASSLDDREGYIQYF. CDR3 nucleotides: TGTGCCAGCAGCTTAGACGACAGGGAGGGATACATTCAGTACTTC.

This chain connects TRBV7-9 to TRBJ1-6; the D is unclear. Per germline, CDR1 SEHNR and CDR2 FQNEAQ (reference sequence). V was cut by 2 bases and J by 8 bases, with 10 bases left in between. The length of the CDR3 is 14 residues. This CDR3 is CASSLPTPHSPLHF. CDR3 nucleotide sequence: TGTGCCAGCAGCTTACCTACTCCCCATTCACCCCTCCACTTT.

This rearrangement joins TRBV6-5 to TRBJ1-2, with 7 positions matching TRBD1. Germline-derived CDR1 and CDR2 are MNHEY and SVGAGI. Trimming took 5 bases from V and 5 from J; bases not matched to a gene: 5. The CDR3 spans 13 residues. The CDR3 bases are TGTGCCAGCAGTCCTGGACAGGTTTATGGCTACACCTTC. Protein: CASSPGQVYGYTF.

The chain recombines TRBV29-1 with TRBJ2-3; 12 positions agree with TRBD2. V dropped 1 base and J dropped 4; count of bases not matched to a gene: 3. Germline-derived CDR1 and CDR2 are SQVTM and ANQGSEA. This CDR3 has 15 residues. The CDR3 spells CSVEVTSGGSDTQYF. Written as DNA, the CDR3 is TGCAGCGTTGAAGTGACTAGCGGGGGCTCAGATACGCAGTATTTT.

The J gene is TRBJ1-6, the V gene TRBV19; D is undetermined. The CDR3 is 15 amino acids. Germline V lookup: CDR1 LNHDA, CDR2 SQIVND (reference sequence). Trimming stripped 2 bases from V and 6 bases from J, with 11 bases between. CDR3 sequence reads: CASSIMDGFNSPLHF. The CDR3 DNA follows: TGTGCCAGTAGTATAATGGACGGCTTTAATTCACCCCTCCACTTT.

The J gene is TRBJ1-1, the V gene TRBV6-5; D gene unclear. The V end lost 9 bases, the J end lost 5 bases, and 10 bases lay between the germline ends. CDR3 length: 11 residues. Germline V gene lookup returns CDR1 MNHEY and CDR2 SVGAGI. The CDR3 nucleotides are TGTGCCAGTCATAGCAGGACTGAAGCTTTCTTT. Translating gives CASHSRTEAFF.

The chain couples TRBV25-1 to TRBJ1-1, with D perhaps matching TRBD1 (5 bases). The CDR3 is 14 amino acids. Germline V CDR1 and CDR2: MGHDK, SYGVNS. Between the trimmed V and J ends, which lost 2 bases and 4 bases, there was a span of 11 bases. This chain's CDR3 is CASSERGVLTEAFF. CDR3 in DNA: TGTGCCAGCAGTGAACGAGGGGTCCTCACTGAAGCTTTCTTT.

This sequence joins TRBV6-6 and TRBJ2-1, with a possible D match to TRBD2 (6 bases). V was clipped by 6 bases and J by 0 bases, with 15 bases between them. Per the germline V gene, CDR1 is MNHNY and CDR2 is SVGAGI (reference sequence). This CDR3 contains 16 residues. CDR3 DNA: TGTGCCAGCAGGGAACGGAGGGGCCGCTCCTACAATGAGCAGTTCTTC. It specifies CASRERRGRSYNEQFF.

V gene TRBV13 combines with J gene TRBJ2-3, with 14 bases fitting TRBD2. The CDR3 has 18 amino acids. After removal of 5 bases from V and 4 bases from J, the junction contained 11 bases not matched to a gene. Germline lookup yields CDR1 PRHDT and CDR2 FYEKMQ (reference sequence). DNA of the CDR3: TGTGCCAGCAGCAGACCGGGACTAGCGGGAGCTTCAGCAGATACGCAGTATTTT. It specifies CASSRPGLAGASADTQYF.